The 26 T cell receptor beta chains listed next were all sequenced from one sample in a study of shared clonotypes between healthy human individuals. Clones were sequenced by immunoSEQ multiplex PCR, and TCRdb holds only the in-frame ones, with some missing. Seen here are approximately 2,300,000 clones, just under 95% observed once, and the top ten hold 0.37%. The source material was naive CD4+ T cells from PBMCs. Subset reported: CD45RA+ positively selected. These receptors all come from a man aged 18-30 years in good health. Some clones in this sample may be carry-over from other donors' samples.

The chain links TRBV4-2 to TRBJ2-5; 11 nucleotides line up with TRBD2. The germline V gene encodes CDR1 LGHNA and CDR2 YNFKEQ. This CDR3 is 16 amino acids long. V lost 3 bases, J lost 4 bases, and 7 bases stayed unmatched. The CDR3, as DNA: TGTGCCAGCAGCCATCAACTAGCGGGAGATCGAGAGACCCAGTACTTC. As protein: CASSHQLAGDRETQYF.

This chain connects TRBV7-9 to TRBJ1-4; 9 nucleotides line up with TRBD1. The CDR3 extends over 15 amino acids. The germline gives CDR1 SEHNR, CDR2 FQNEAQ (reference sequence). The trim removed 5 bases at V and 8 bases at J, leaving 9 bases unmatched. CDR3: CASSPGTGSYEKLFF. CDR3 coding DNA: TGTGCCAGCAGCCCAGGGACAGGGTCGTACGAAAAACTGTTTTTT.

The J gene is TRBJ1-2, the V gene TRBV19; 7 bases agree with TRBD1. CDR1 and CDR2 from the germline V gene are LNHDA and SQIVND (reference sequence). Unmatched junction bases numbered 9, after V lost 6 bases and J lost 5 bases. The CDR3 covers 14 residues. The chain's CDR3 is CASRQGHSGYGYTF. The CDR3 region has the DNA TGTGCCAGTAGACAGGGGCACTCCGGGTATGGCTACACCTTC. Together with reference TRBV19 and TRBJ1-2, the CDR3 gives the full variable domain: DGGITQSPKYLFRKEGQNVTLSCEQNLNHDAMYWYRQDPGQGLRLIYYSQIVNDFQKGDIAEGYSVSREKKESFPLTVTSAQKNPTAFYLCASRQGHSGYGYTFGSGTRLTVV.

In DNA, the CDR3 is TGTGCCAGCAGCCGCTTCGAAAAACTGTTTTTT. The encoded protein is CASSRFEKLFF. V and J are TRBV6-5 and TRBJ1-4; D not resolved. From germline, CDR1 is MNHEY and CDR2 SVGAGI. CDR3 length equals 11 residues. Deletions cut 6 bases from V and 8 bases from J, with 7 bases between.

The CDR3 nucleotides read TGCAGTGCCGACGTAAGGAGTGGCTACACCTTC. Its translation is CSADVRSGYTF. V usage is TRBV20-1 and J usage is TRBJ1-2; no clear D. The CDR3 runs 11 residues. Trimming left V 6 bases short and J 7 bases short, with 12 bases between. From germline, CDR1 is DFQATT and CDR2 SNEGSKA (reference sequence).

The chain uses TRBV7-8 and TRBJ1-5; D remains ambiguous. The CDR3 sequence is 16 residues long. Germline assignment: CDR1 SGHVS and CDR2 FQNEAQ. Trimming shortened V by 1 base and J by 0 bases, and 10 bases separated the two germline ends. Here the CDR3 reads CASSLGARPSNQPQHF. The CDR3 DNA reads TGTGCCAGCAGCTTAGGTGCGAGGCCTAGCAATCAGCCCCAGCATTTT.

The rearrangement joins TRBV19 to TRBJ1-1, with TRBD1 identical over 8 bases. The CDR3 runs 14 residues. V was clipped by 7 bases and J by 0 bases; unmatched bases: 4. Germline V gives CDR1 LNHDA, CDR2 SQIVND (reference sequence). The CDR3 DNA is TGTGCCAGTAAGGCAGGGGGCGTGAACACTGAAGCTTTCTTT. Residues: CASKAGGVNTEAFF.

The chain has TRBV7-2 and TRBJ2-3; 7 nucleotides align to TRBD1. The CDR3 covers 16 residues. The ends lost 3 bases at V and 6 bases at J; junction bases unmatched: 12. Germline V gene lookup returns CDR1 SGHTA and CDR2 FQGNSA. For the CDR3, the DNA is TGTGCCAGCAGCTTGAACAGGGGCTCGGGCGGGGATACGCAGTATTTT. Its protein product is CASSLNRGSGGDTQYF. The variable domain in full, with the rest retrieved from reference TRBV7-2 and TRBJ2-3, is GAGVSQSPSNKVTEKGKDVELRCDPISGHTALYWYRQSLGQGLEFLIYFQGNSAPDKSGLPSDRFSAERTGGSVSTLTIQRTQQEDSAVYLCASSLNRGSGGDTQYFGPGTRLTVL.

The genes are TRBV29-1 and TRBJ1-2; D gene ambiguous. Germline values: CDR1 SQVTM, CDR2 ANQGSEA. Trimming left V 4 bases short and J 8 bases short, with 14 bases between. The CDR3 is 12 amino acids. CDR3 protein: CSVGGVVSGYTF. CDR3 coding DNA: TGCAGCGTTGGGGGTGTTGTAAGCGGCTACACCTTC.

V usage is TRBV28 and J usage is TRBJ1-2, with TRBD1 matching over 7 bases. Germline CDR1 is MDHEN and CDR2 is SYDVKM. V gave up 6 bases and J gave up 7 bases; unmatched junction bases: 8. The length of the CDR3 is 13 residues. CDR3 DNA sequence: TGTGCCAGCAGACAAACAGGGGTGGGTGGCTACACCTTC. It is translated as CASRQTGVGGYTF.

CDR3 DNA sequence: TGTGCCAGCCGATCTACACCCCTGGGGACTCTCCCCAATGAGCAGTTCTTC. It translates to CASRSTPLGTLPNEQFF. The chain joins TRBV27 to TRBJ2-1, with a weak D call TRBD2 (6 bases). CDR1 is MNHEY and CDR2 is SMNVEV in the germline V gene (reference sequence). Trimming pared 8 bases from V and 6 bases from J, leaving 26 bases between. The CDR3 is 17 residues long.

The V call is TRBV7-9, the J call TRBJ2-1; D may be TRBD1 (5 bases). The CDR3 runs to 17 residues. Germline values: CDR1 SEHNR, CDR2 FQNEAQ (reference sequence). Trimming took off 0 bases at V and 4 bases at J, with 16 bases between the two ends. In DNA, the CDR3 is TGTGCCAGCAGCTTAGCCAAAGGAATAGGGGATTACAATGAGCAGTTCTTC. Translation: CASSLAKGIGDYNEQFF.

This chain connects TRBV7-2 to TRBJ2-3; no definite D call. The CDR3 spans 14 residues. Germline V CDR1 and CDR2: SGHTA, FQGNSA. Trimming pared 6 bases from V and 6 bases from J, leaving 16 bases between. CDR3 DNA: TGTGCCAGCAGACCATATCAGGCCGCTGATACGCAGTATTTT. Translating gives CASRPYQAADTQYF. The full variable domain, rest sourced from reference TRBV7-2 and TRBJ2-3, is GAGVSQSPSNKVTEKGKDVELRCDPISGHTALYWYRQSLGQGLEFLIYFQGNSAPDKSGLPSDRFSAERTGGSVSTLTIQRTQQEDSAVYLCASRPYQAADTQYFGPGTRLTVL.

The chain carries TRBV28 and TRBJ1-4, with a tentative D call TRBD1 (6 bases). V was clipped by 7 bases and J by 4 bases, with 10 bases between them. The CDR3 runs 13 residues. The germline V gene encodes CDR1 MDHEN and CDR2 SYDVKM. The CDR3 protein is CASTYRVNEKLFF. The CDR3 DNA reads TGTGCCAGCACGTACAGGGTTAATGAAAAACTGTTTTTT.

This chain uses TRBV27 with TRBJ1-2; D not resolved. Germline V lookup: CDR1 MNHEY, CDR2 SMNVEV (reference sequence). V was pared by 2 bases and J by 4 bases, with 14 bases between. This CDR3 is 15 amino acids long. CDR3: CASSLVLGPFYGYTF. CDR3 bases: TGTGCCAGCAGTTTAGTCTTGGGCCCTTTCTATGGCTACACCTTC.

The chain links TRBV7-9 to TRBJ1-2; D is undetermined. Germline V gene lookup returns CDR1 SEHNR and CDR2 FQNEAQ (reference sequence). V was shortened by 5 bases and J by 4 bases, with 20 bases between the two germline ends. This CDR3 region has 16 residues. The CDR3 sequence: CASSPPSGERSYGYTF. Written as DNA, the CDR3 is TGTGCCAGCAGCCCCCCATCCGGGGAGCGGAGCTATGGCTACACCTTC.

The gene calls are TRBV15 and TRBJ2-7; D possibly uses TRBD1 or TRBD2 (5 bases each). Germline V gives CDR1 LNHNV, CDR2 YYDKDF (reference sequence). Between the trimmed V and J ends, which lost 8 bases and 6 bases, there was a span of 17 bases. The CDR3 length is 13 residues. CDR3 in amino acids: CATSEGYRGEQYF. CDR3 DNA: TGTGCCACCTCTGAGGGCTATAGGGGCGAGCAGTACTTC.

The V gene is TRBV30, the J gene TRBJ2-5, with TRBD2 matching over 7 bases. This CDR3 comprises 14 residues. Germline-derived CDR1 and CDR2 are GTSNPN and SVGIG (reference sequence). J lost 3 bases, V lost 3 bases, and 7 bases had no gene match. CDR3 residues: CAWSDPSGKETQYF. CDR3 coding DNA: TGTGCCTGGAGCGATCCCAGCGGGAAAGAGACCCAGTACTTC.

The rearrangement joins TRBV7-2 to TRBJ2-1; 12 nucleotides line up with TRBD2. The CDR3 has 16 amino acids. Trimming at V came to 5 bases and at J to 8 bases, leaving 10 bases not matched to a gene. CDR1 and CDR2 (germline): SGHTA, FQGNSA. For the CDR3, the DNA is TGTGCCAGCAGCCCGAGGACTAGCGGGATTGTGGATGAGCAGTTCTTC. This gives the protein CASSPRTSGIVDEQFF. The variable domain in full, with the rest retrieved from reference TRBV7-2 and TRBJ2-1, is GAGVSQSPSNKVTEKGKDVELRCDPISGHTALYWYRQSLGQGLEFLIYFQGNSAPDKSGLPSDRFSAERTGGSVSTLTIQRTQQEDSAVYLCASSPRTSGIVDEQFFGPGTRLTVL.

V usage is TRBV20-1 and J usage is TRBJ2-1; D is uncertain. The CDR3 runs to 10 residues. Trimming stripped 4 bases from V and 8 bases from J, with 6 bases between. Germline-derived CDR1 and CDR2 are DFQATT and SNEGSKA (reference sequence). The CDR3, as DNA: TGCAGTGCTATTTCCCATGAGCAGTTCTTC. Translation gives CSAISHEQFF.

The chain joins TRBV28 to TRBJ2-7; D possibly matches TRBD1 or TRBD2 (5 bases each). The CDR3 is 14 amino acids. Per germline, CDR1 MDHEN and CDR2 SYDVKM. The ends were cut back, 3 bases at V and 4 bases at J, with 13 bases in the middle. The CDR3 here is CASSLQGTRYEQYF. The CDR3 coding sequence is TGTGCCAGCAGTTTGCAAGGGACCCGATACGAGCAGTACTTC.

J is TRBJ2-7 and V is TRBV5-4; D is unclear. Germline V gene data show CDR1 as SGHNT and CDR2 as YYREEE (reference sequence). Trimming cost V 4 bases and J 4 bases, with 21 bases left between them. This CDR3 comprises 16 residues. In DNA, the CDR3 is TGTGCCAGCAGCCTCACCCCAGGCAGCGCCTTTTACGAGCAGTACTTC. It translates to CASSLTPGSAFYEQYF.

This clone was detected only once. V and J are TRBV20-1 and TRBJ2-7, with 7 bases aligning to TRBD1. V was clipped by 6 bases and J by 9 bases; unmatched bases: 5. The CDR3 totals 10 residues. Germline CDR1 reads DFQATT; CDR2 reads SNEGSKA (reference sequence). The CDR3 loop reads CSALKGAQYF. The CDR3 DNA follows: TGCAGTGCACTTAAGGGGGCGCAGTACTTC.

The chain recombines TRBV7-9 with TRBJ1-4; 7 bases line up with TRBD1. The CDR3 is made up of 15 amino acids. V lost 3 bases, J lost 7 bases, and 8 bases stayed unmatched. Germline V gene data show CDR1 as SEHNR and CDR2 as FQNEAQ (reference sequence). For the CDR3, the DNA is TGTGCCAGCAGCTTCCTGCGTCCAGGGGGTGAAAAACTGTTTTTT. It yields the protein CASSFLRPGGEKLFF.

This clone was detected once. This rearrangement joins TRBV19 to TRBJ1-1; a weak D match, TRBD1 (6 bases). Trimming removed 5 bases from V and 2 bases from J, with 15 bases in between. Germline V gene sequence: CDR1 LNHDA, CDR2 SQIVND (reference sequence). This CDR3 comprises 15 residues. DNA for the CDR3: TGTGCCAGTAGTTCTGAAAGGACAGATAACACTGAAGCTTTCTTT. Amino acids: CASSSERTDNTEAFF.

CDR3: CASSLRPGLKQGAIYGYTF. In DNA form, the CDR3 reads TGTGCCAGCAGTTTACGTCCTGGGCTAAAACAGGGGGCTATTTATGGCTACACCTTC. The chain joins TRBV27 to TRBJ1-2, with 9 bases aligning to TRBD1. J gave up 5 bases and V 2 bases, and 18 bases lay outside the gene matches. Per the germline V gene, CDR1 is MNHEY and CDR2 is SMNVEV (reference sequence). The CDR3 runs to 19 residues.